These 10 T cell receptor beta chains came from one sample sequenced in a study of cytomegalovirus exposure and HLA in healthy donors. The PCR used 60 Vbeta and 13 Jbeta primers. Here immunoSEQ multiplex PCR was the method, and the copy in TCRdb shows in-frame clones only, minus some. The sample lists 95,000 to 150,000 clones, approximately 66% occurring once. Sequenced sample: PBMCs. The source is a woman in her thirties or forties in good health and CMV-seropositive.

This rearrangement joins TRBV5-1 to TRBJ2-7; 9 bases are a match to TRBD2. The CDR3 extends over 18 amino acids. CDR1 is SGHRS, CDR2 YFSETQ, per germline. V gave up 4 bases and J gave up 6 bases; unmatched junction bases: 20. The CDR3 nucleotides are TGCGCCAGCAGCCTCGAGGTGGGCGGGAGGGCCGGGTTACGCGAGCAGTACTTC. Translated, it gives CASSLEVGGRAGLREQYF.

This clone has more than one count but fewer than ten. The chain uses TRBV6-5 and TRBJ2-7; a possible D gene is TRBD1 (6 bases). Germline V gene lookup returns CDR1 MNHEY and CDR2 SVGAGI. The CDR3 sequence is 15 residues long. The V and J ends lost 4 bases and 3 bases respectively, with 16 bases between them. Here the CDR3 reads CASSLDSLGNYEQYF. CDR3 sequence (DNA): TGTGCCAGCAGTTTGGACAGTCTGGGGAACTACGAGCAGTACTTC.

J is TRBJ2-2 and V is TRBV7-9, with TRBD2 identical over 11 bases. Germline-derived CDR1 and CDR2 are SEHNR and FQNEAQ (reference sequence). The CDR3 is made up of 16 amino acids. J lost 4 bases, V lost 5 bases, and 6 bases had no gene match. CDR3 loop: CASSRSGGASTGELFF. The CDR3 bases are TGTGCCAGCAGCCGTAGCGGGGGGGCGTCCACCGGGGAGCTGTTTTTT.

The chain combines TRBV12-5 with TRBJ2-1, with D perhaps TRBD1 (5 bases). The CDR3 is 16 residues long. The germline V gene has CDR1 LGHNT and CDR2 FRNRAP. Trimming stripped 2 bases from V and 8 bases from J, with 19 bases between. The CDR3 DNA follows: TGTGCTAGTGGTTTGCCAGGGATGGACCTAGTCCATGAGCAGTTCTTC. This encodes CASGLPGMDLVHEQFF. Complete variable domain (other parts from reference TRBV12-5 and TRBJ2-1): DARVTQTPRHKVTEMGQEVTMRCQPILGHNTVFWYRQTMMQGLELLAYFRNRAPLDDSGMPKDRFSAEMPDATLATLKIQPSEPRDSAVYFCASGLPGMDLVHEQFFGPGTRLTVL.

This clone occurred a few times. The V gene is TRBV10-1, the J gene TRBJ2-1, with D perhaps TRBD1 (5 bases). Trimming removed 3 bases at V and 4 bases at J, with 10 bases between. CDR1 is WNHNN and CDR2 is SYGVQD in the germline V gene (reference sequence). CDR3 length: 14 amino acids. CDR3 amino acids: CASSEGETYNEQFF. The CDR3 coding sequence is TGCGCCAGCAGTGAAGGGGAAACGTACAATGAGCAGTTCTTC.

This sequence joins TRBV28 and TRBJ2-5; 9 bases are a match to TRBD2. Per the germline V gene, CDR1 is MDHEN and CDR2 is SYDVKM. The J segment lost 0 bases and the V segment lost 6 bases, leaving 11 bases of the junction unmatched. The CDR3 has 17 amino acids. This CDR3 is CASSGASGALYQETQYF. DNA for the CDR3: TGTGCCAGCAGCGGGGCTAGCGGGGCGTTGTACCAAGAGACCCAGTACTTC. The full variable domain, rest sourced from reference TRBV28 and TRBJ2-5, is DVKVTQSSRYLVKRTGEKVFLECVQDMDHENMFWYRQDPGLGLRLIYFSYDVKMKEKGDIPEGYSVSREKKERFSLILESASTNQTSMYLCASSGASGALYQETQYFGPGTRLLVL.

V is TRBV28 and J is TRBJ2-7; 7 bases are shared with TRBD2. The junction had 7 bases not matched to a gene; V was cut back by 3 bases and J by 2 bases. The CDR3 is made up of 15 amino acids. The germline gives CDR1 MDHEN, CDR2 SYDVKM. The CDR3: CASSFSGGRTYEQYF. Here the CDR3 DNA reads TGTGCCAGCAGTTTCTCGGGAGGCCGAACCTACGAGCAGTACTTC.

The chain uses TRBV10-2 and TRBJ2-7, with D possibly being TRBD1 (6 bases). From germline, CDR1 is WSHSY and CDR2 SAAADI. The CDR3 contains 12 residues. V was clipped by 3 bases and J by 10 bases, with 13 bases between them. The CDR3 loop reads CASSDPQGIQYF. Here the CDR3 DNA reads TGCGCCAGCAGTGACCCACAGGGAATCCAGTACTTC.

In DNA, the CDR3 is TGTGCCAGCTCACCCCCAACTAGCGGGAGAGTCTACGAGCAGTACTTC. Translated, it gives CASSPPTSGRVYEQYF. The rearrangement uses TRBV18 and TRBJ2-7; 11 nucleotides match TRBD2. The CDR3 is made up of 16 amino acids. The trim removed 3 bases at V and 3 bases at J, leaving 7 bases unmatched. Germline lookup yields CDR1 KGHSH and CDR2 LQKENI.

The chain recombines TRBV5-4 with TRBJ1-5; D gene ambiguous. V was pared by 1 base and J by 3 bases, with 2 bases between. Germline V lookup: CDR1 SGHNT, CDR2 YYREEE (reference sequence). CDR3 length: 12 amino acids. CDR3 DNA sequence: TGTGCCAGCAGCTTGTACAATCAGCCCCAGCATTTT. Its protein is CASSLYNQPQHF.